This note documents a single TCR beta chain sequence. Germline CDR1 is MDHEN and CDR2 is SYDVKM. Trimming shortened V by 3 bases and J by 3 bases, and 10 bases separated the two germline ends. The CDR3 has 14 residues. Healthy Caucasians from Russia aged roughly 6 to 100 served as donors. The data stem from a study of blood T cells in healthy people across ages. For the second PCR, which ran for roughly 7 to 11 cycles, a sample-barcoded 5' primer and a J-beta primer mix were used. TCRdb analysed the 5' RACE reads with MiXCR anew, one entry per CDR3 protein. The sample yields more than 650,000 distinct CDR3 sequences, roughly 25% seen once. This sample was shared with a second study, whose subject was T cells of mothers and their children. This second study says: Donation involved three healthy Caucasian mothers and the six children that they had. Each 15 ul cDNA reaction used roughly 1.6 ug RNA; all RNA was used.

The sequence was obtained from a boy younger than 18 in good health. V and J are TRBV28 and TRBJ2-3, with a tentative D call TRBD1 (6 bases). Sequencing used blood. This CDR3 reads CASSFVRGTDTQYF. The CDR3 DNA reads TGTGCCAGCAGTTTTGTGAGGGGGACAGATACGCAGTATTTT.